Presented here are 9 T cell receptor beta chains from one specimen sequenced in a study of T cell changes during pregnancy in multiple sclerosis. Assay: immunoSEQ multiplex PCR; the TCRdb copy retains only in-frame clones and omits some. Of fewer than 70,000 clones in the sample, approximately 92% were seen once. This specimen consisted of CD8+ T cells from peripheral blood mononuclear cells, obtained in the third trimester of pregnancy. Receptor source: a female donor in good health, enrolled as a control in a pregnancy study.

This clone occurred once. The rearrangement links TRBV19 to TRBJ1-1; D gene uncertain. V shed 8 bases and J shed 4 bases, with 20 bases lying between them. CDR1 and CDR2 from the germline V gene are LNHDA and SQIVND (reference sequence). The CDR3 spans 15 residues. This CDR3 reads CASWEGSGSPTEAFF. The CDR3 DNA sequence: TGTGCCAGTTGGGAGGGCTCGGGCAGCCCCACTGAAGCTTTCTTT.

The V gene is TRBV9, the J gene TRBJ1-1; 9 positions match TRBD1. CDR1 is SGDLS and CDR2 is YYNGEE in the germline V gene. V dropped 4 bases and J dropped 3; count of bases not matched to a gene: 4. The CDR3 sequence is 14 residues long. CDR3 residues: CASSPTGGDTEAFF. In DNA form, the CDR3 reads TGTGCCAGCAGCCCCACAGGGGGCGACACTGAAGCTTTCTTT.

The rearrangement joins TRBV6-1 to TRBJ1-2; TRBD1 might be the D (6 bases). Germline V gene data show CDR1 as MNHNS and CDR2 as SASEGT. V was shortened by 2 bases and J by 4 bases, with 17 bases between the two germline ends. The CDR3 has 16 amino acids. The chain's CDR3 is CASSERGTTDIYGYTF. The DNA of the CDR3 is TGTGCCAGCAGTGAAAGGGGGACGACAGACATCTATGGCTACACCTTC.

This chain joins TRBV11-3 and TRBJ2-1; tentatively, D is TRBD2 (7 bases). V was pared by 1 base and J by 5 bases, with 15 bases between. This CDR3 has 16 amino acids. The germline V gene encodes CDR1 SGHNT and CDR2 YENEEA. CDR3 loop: CASSLASGGPHNEQFF. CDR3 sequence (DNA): TGTGCCAGCAGCTTAGCTTCCGGGGGGCCTCACAATGAGCAGTTCTTC.

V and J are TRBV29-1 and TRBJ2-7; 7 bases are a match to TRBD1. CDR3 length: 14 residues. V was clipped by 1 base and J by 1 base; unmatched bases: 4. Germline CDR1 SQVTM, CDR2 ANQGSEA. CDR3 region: CSVEGGRGSYEQYF. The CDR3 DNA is TGCAGCGTTGAAGGTGGCAGGGGGTCCTACGAGCAGTACTTC.

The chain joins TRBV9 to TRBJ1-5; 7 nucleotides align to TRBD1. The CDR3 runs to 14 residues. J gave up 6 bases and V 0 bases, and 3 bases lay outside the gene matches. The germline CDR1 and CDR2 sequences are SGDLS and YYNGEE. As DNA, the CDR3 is TGTGCCAGCAGCGTAGAAGGGGGCACTCAGCCCCAGCATTTT. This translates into CASSVEGGTQPQHF.

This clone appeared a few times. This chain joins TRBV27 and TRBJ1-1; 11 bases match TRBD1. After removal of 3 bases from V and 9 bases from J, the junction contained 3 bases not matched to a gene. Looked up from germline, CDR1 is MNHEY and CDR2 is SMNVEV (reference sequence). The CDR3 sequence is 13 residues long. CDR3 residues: CASSFGTGGKAFF. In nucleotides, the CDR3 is TGTGCCAGCAGTTTCGGGACAGGGGGGAAAGCTTTCTTT.

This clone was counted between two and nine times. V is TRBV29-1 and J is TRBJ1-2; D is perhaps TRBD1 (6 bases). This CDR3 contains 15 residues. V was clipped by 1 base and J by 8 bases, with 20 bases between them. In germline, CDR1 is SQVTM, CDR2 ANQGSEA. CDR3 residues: CSVEARFRGRGGYTF. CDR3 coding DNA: TGCAGCGTTGAAGCTAGATTCAGGGGCCGAGGGGGCTACACCTTC.

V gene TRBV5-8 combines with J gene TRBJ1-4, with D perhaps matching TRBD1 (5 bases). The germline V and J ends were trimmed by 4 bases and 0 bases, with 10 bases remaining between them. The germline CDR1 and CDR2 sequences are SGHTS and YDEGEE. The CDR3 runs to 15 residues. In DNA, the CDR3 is TGTGCCAGCAGCCCATTAGGGGCAACTAATGAAAAACTGTTTTTT. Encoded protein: CASSPLGATNEKLFF. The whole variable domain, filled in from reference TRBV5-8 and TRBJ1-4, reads EAGVTQSPTHLIKTRGQQATLRCSPISGHTSVYWYQQALGLGLQFLLWYDEGEERNRGNFPPRFSGRQFPNYSSELNVNALELEDSALYLCASSPLGATNEKLFFGSGTQLSVL.